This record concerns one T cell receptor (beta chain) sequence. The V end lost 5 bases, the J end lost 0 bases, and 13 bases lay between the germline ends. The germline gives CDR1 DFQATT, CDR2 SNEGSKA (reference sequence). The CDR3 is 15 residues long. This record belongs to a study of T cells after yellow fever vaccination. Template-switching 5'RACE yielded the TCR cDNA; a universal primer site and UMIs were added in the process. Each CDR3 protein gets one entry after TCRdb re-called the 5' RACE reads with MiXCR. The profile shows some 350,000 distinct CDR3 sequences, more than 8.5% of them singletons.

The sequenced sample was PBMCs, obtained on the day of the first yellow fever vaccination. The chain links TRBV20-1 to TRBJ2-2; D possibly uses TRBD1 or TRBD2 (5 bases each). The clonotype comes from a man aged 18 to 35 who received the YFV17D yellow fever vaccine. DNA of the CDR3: TGCAGTGCTTCCTCCGGGGCAGCGAACACCGGGGAGCTGTTTTTT. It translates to CSASSGAANTGELFF.